The 16 T cell receptor beta chains below come from one sample, sequenced in a study of identical twins. In TCRdb, the 5' RACE reads were re-called with MiXCR into one record per CDR3 protein. The sample includes more than 600,000 distinct CDR3 sequences, 18% of them seen just once. The same data also went into a second study, on T cells expressing NK-cell markers.

The sample consisted of PBMCs. The receptors originated from a woman aged 18-29 years in good health.

This clonotype was seen a handful of times. The rearrangement uses TRBV6-5 and TRBJ2-3; no clear D gene. The CDR3 is 12 amino acids. Per germline, CDR1 MNHEY and CDR2 SVGAGI. The ends were cut back, 8 bases at V and 5 bases at J, with 11 bases in the middle. CDR3 region: CASSHRGDTQYF. In DNA, the CDR3 is TGTGCCAGCTCTCATCGCGGAGATACGCAGTATTTT.

This clonotype was observed a handful of times. V usage is TRBV27 and J usage is TRBJ2-7; possible D gene TRBD1, 6 bases. The CDR3 is made up of 13 amino acids. The V end lost 3 bases, the J end lost 3 bases, and 9 bases lay between the germline ends. Per germline, CDR1 MNHEY and CDR2 SMNVEV (reference sequence). CDR3 nucleotide sequence: TGTGCCAGCAGTTTGGTACAGGGCTACGAGCAGTACTTC. This codes for CASSLVQGYEQYF.

This sequence joins TRBV20-1 and TRBJ1-6, with D possibly being TRBD1 (5 bases). The length of the CDR3 is 11 residues. Trimming shortened V by 8 bases and J by 15 bases, and 17 bases separated the two germline ends. CDR1 and CDR2 from the germline V gene are DFQATT and SNEGSKA (reference sequence). The CDR3 nucleotides read TGCAGTTTAGAGGAGGGGCATCTCCTCCACTTT. This translates into CSLEEGHLLHF.

The chain links TRBV7-9 to TRBJ1-1; perhaps TRBD1 as D (6 bases). There are 16 residues in the CDR3. The germline gives CDR1 SEHNR, CDR2 FQNEAQ (reference sequence). Between the trimmed V and J ends, which lost 6 bases and 4 bases, there was a span of 21 bases. In DNA form, the CDR3 reads TGTGCCAGCAGTCCCCGATTATGGGGGCCGCGCACTGAAGCTTTCTTT. Translating it yields CASSPRLWGPRTEAFF. The whole variable domain, remainder taken from reference TRBV7-9 and TRBJ1-1, is DTGVSQNPRHKITKRGQNVTFRCDPISEHNRLYWYRQTLGQGPEFLTYFQNEAQLEKSRLLSDRFSAERPKGSFSTLEIQRTEQGDSAMYLCASSPRLWGPRTEAFFGQGTRLTVV.

A few counts support this clonotype. The chain is built from TRBV15 and TRBJ2-7, with D perhaps matching TRBD1 or TRBD2 (6 bases each). Trimming cost V 0 bases and J 3 bases, with 12 bases left between them. This CDR3 is built from 15 residues. CDR1 and CDR2 (germline): LNHNV, YYDKDF (reference sequence). The CDR3 DNA sequence: TGTGCCACCAGCAGAGATCGGGGGCTCAACTACGAGCAGTACTTC. Protein: CATSRDRGLNYEQYF.

This clonotype was observed a handful of times. The CDR3 DNA reads as TGTGCCAGCACCGGGACAGGAAACTATGGCTACACCTTC. It translates to CASTGTGNYGYTF. The chain links TRBV9 to TRBJ1-2; 8 nucleotides line up with TRBD1. The CDR3 totals 13 residues. V shed 6 bases and J 2 bases; nucleotides not matched to a gene: 3. Germline V gene sequence: CDR1 SGDLS, CDR2 YYNGEE.

This clonotype was seen only a few times. The J gene is TRBJ2-5, the V gene TRBV9, with 10 bases identical to TRBD2. The CDR3 is 16 amino acids. Unmatched junction bases numbered 8, after V lost 3 bases and J lost 3 bases. The germline V gene encodes CDR1 SGDLS and CDR2 YYNGEE. The CDR3 reads CASSATSSGGKETQYF. DNA of the CDR3: TGTGCCAGCAGCGCTACCTCTAGCGGGGGAAAAGAGACCCAGTACTTC.

This clonotype has just a few counts. The rearrangement links TRBV30 to TRBJ2-7, with a tentative D call TRBD2 (5 bases). Per the germline V gene, CDR1 is GTSNPN and CDR2 is SVGIG (reference sequence). The CDR3 covers 13 residues. Trimming left V 0 bases short and J 5 bases short, with 11 bases between. The CDR3 sequence: CAWSVLGRNEQYF. CDR3 nucleotide sequence: TGTGCCTGGAGTGTACTAGGGCGCAACGAGCAGTACTTC.

This clonotype occurred many times. The chain recombines TRBV12-3 or TRBV12-4 with TRBJ2-3, with 9 bases lining up with TRBD1. Unmatched junction bases numbered 5, after V lost 4 bases and J lost 3 bases. This CDR3 is 15 amino acids long. CDR3 amino acids: CASSSPGQGTDTQYF. The CDR3 DNA reads TGTGCCAGCAGTTCCCCGGGACAGGGAACAGATACGCAGTATTTT.

The J gene is TRBJ2-3, the V gene TRBV7-9; D remains ambiguous. The CDR3 has 12 amino acids. Per germline, CDR1 SEHNR and CDR2 FQNEAQ (reference sequence). Trimming took off 0 bases at V and 10 bases at J, with 8 bases between the two ends. As DNA, the CDR3 is TGTGCCAGCAGCTTAGCGGTGGCACCGCAGTATTTT. This codes for CASSLAVAPQYF.

V gene TRBV28 combines with J gene TRBJ2-5; 10 bases map to TRBD2. With 4 bases clipped from V and 1 base from J, the junction kept 9 bases outside the gene matches. Per the germline V gene, CDR1 is MDHEN and CDR2 is SYDVKM. CDR3 length: 17 residues. The CDR3 here is CASSSRLAGVVQETQYF. For the CDR3, the DNA is TGTGCCAGCAGTTCCCGTCTAGCGGGAGTTGTCCAAGAGACCCAGTACTTC.

The gene calls are TRBV29-1 and TRBJ2-1; 11 nucleotides match TRBD2. The CDR3 is 17 amino acids. In germline, CDR1 is SQVTM, CDR2 ANQGSEA. J was trimmed by 4 bases and V by 6 bases; bases with no gene match: 14. The DNA for the CDR3 is TGCAGCGTGCGGGGACGGCGGACTAGCGGGTCGTACAATGAGCAGTTCTTC. Its translation is CSVRGRRTSGSYNEQFF.

This clonotype was detected only a few times. V gene TRBV20-1 combines with J gene TRBJ2-1; 7 bases match TRBD1. CDR1 and CDR2 (germline): DFQATT, SNEGSKA (reference sequence). Trimming cost V 5 bases and J 0 bases; bases outside gene matches: 7. There are 15 residues in the CDR3. The chain's CDR3 is CSAFSRDSSYNEQFF. The DNA of the CDR3 is TGCAGTGCTTTTTCCCGGGACAGCTCCTACAATGAGCAGTTCTTC.

This sequence joins TRBV11-2 and TRBJ2-7; D not certain. Deletions cut 1 base from V and 0 bases from J, with 13 bases between. CDR3 size: 16 residues. Looked up from germline, CDR1 is SGHAT and CDR2 is FQNNGV. The CDR3 region is CASSLVYGYSSYEQYF. Written as DNA, the CDR3 is TGTGCCAGCAGCTTAGTCTATGGATATAGCTCCTACGAGCAGTACTTC.

To note about this clonotype: The junction shows a germline mismatch at one end, possibly a read error. The CDR3 spells CASSLGGNAEAFF. As DNA, the CDR3 is TGTGCCAGCAGCTTAGGTGGGAACGCTGAAGCTTTCTTT. J is TRBJ1-1 and V is TRBV7-9; D is unresolved. The CDR3 covers 13 residues. Per germline, CDR1 SEHNR and CDR2 FQNEAQ (reference sequence).

This chain links TRBV6-5 with TRBJ1-1; tentative D call: TRBD1 (5 bases). This CDR3 spans 16 amino acids. Per germline, CDR1 MNHEY and CDR2 SVGAGI. V lost 0 bases and J lost 5, with 16 bases in between. CDR3 region: CASSYSIPGKGTEAFF. CDR3 nucleotide sequence: TGTGCCAGCAGTTACTCGATACCAGGGAAGGGTACTGAAGCTTTCTTT.